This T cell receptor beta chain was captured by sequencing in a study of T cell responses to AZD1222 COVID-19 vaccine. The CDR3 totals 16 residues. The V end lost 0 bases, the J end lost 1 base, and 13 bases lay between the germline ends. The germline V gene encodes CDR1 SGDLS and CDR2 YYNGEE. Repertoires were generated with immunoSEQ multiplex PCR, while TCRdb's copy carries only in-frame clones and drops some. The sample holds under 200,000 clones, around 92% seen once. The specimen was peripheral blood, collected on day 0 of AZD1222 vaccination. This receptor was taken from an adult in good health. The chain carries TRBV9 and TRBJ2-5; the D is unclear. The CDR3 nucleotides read TGTGCCAGCAGCGTAGGCTTCGGGCGGCGCCAAGAGACCCAGTACTTC. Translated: CASSVGFGRRQETQYF.